This T cell receptor (beta chain) originates from a study of beta chain features in type 1 diabetes. This clone was seen many times. At the DNA level, this CDR3 is encoded by other sequences in the same sample as well. The V and J ends lost 4 bases and 1 base respectively, with 11 bases between them. CDR1 and CDR2 (germline): SGDLS, YYNGEE. The CDR3 contains 14 residues. The authors reverse transcribed all of the isolated RNA, so sequencing captured expressed TCRB transcripts. Here immunoSEQ multiplex PCR was the method, and the copy in TCRdb shows in-frame clones only, minus some. The data contain 300,000 to 400,000 clones, roughly 8% of them singletons.

This chain connects TRBV9 to TRBJ1-1, with no clear D. The clonotype was recovered from a woman in her late teens or twenties in good health. What was sequenced was central memory CD4+ T cells from blood. CDR3 DNA sequence: TGTGCCAGCAGCCCCCAACTAGGGAACACTGAAGCTTTCTTT. Protein product: CASSPQLGNTEAFF.